The 32 T cell receptor beta chains below were found in one sample sequenced in a study of low-dose radiotherapy and immunotherapy resistance in tumors. Specified time point: before trial treatment. First-strand cDNA used TRAV- and TRBV-specific primers, covering alpha and beta chains. The authors amplified TCRs for about 18 PCR cycles with a constant-region primer and a V-primer adapter. A single record per CDR3 protein comes from TCRdb applying MiXCR to the reads. The sample gives some 71,000 distinct CDR3 sequences, about a third of which show up once; 8.5% to 14% is in the top ten. This specimen was PBMCs, taken before treatment. The origin of the receptors is a female donor with ovarian cancer.

This clonotype was seen repeatedly, ten times or more. The chain recombines TRBV3-1 with TRBJ2-2; D gene ambiguous. This CDR3 spans 14 amino acids. The V gene's germline CDR1 is LGHDT and CDR2 YNNKEL (reference sequence). Trimming shortened V by 4 bases and J by 4 bases, and 10 bases separated the two germline ends. In DNA, the CDR3 is TGTGCCAGCAGCCTAGGGCTAGGCACCGGGGAGCTGTTTTTT. Protein: CASSLGLGTGELFF.

This clonotype came up many times. The chain is built from TRBV6-2 or TRBV6-3 and TRBJ2-5, with D possibly being TRBD1 or TRBD2 (5 bases each). V lost 2 bases and J 0 bases, leaving 13 bases between the germline ends. Germline-derived CDR1 and CDR2 are MNHEY and SVGEGT. The CDR3 has 16 residues. This CDR3 reads CASSYGVGDYQETQYF. In nucleotides, the CDR3 is TGTGCCAGCAGTTACGGGGTGGGGGATTACCAAGAGACCCAGTACTTC.

This clonotype was found many times. The rearrangement joins TRBV12-3 or TRBV12-4 to TRBJ1-1; no clear D gene. The CDR3 totals 13 residues. V gave up 6 bases and J gave up 2 bases, with 10 bases separating them. CDR3 residues: CASRQRENTEAFF. The CDR3 bases are TGTGCCAGCAGACAGAGAGAAAACACTGAAGCTTTCTTT.

This clonotype came up many times. This rearrangement joins TRBV30 to TRBJ2-5; tentative D call: TRBD2 (6 bases). The CDR3 extends over 12 amino acids. Looked up from germline, CDR1 is GTSNPN and CDR2 is SVGIG (reference sequence). V was cut by 3 bases and J by 5 bases, with 10 bases left in between. DNA for the CDR3: TGTGCCTGGAGGGACCTAGCGGAGACCCAGTACTTC. Translation gives CAWRDLAETQYF.

This clonotype came up many times. The rearrangement links TRBV3-1 to TRBJ2-7, with a tentative D call TRBD2 (6 bases). The CDR3 is 15 amino acids. Germline lookup yields CDR1 LGHDT and CDR2 YNNKEL (reference sequence). V was cut by 0 bases and J by 3 bases, with 12 bases left in between. CDR3 protein: CASSQDLGRHYEQYF. The DNA for the CDR3 is TGTGCCAGCAGCCAAGATCTAGGGAGGCACTACGAGCAGTACTTC.

A remark on this clonotype: A read error is likely here: a far larger clone is one base away. The gene calls are TRBV6-6 and TRBJ2-2; D not certain. Germline lookup yields CDR1 MNHNY and CDR2 SVGAGI (reference sequence). The V gene lost 6 bases and the J gene lost 0 bases, with 5 bases spanning the gap. This CDR3 has 13 residues. CDR3 loop: CASRQPNTGELFF. CDR3 bases: TGTGCCAGCAGGCAGCCGAACACCGGGGAGCTGTTTTTT.

The chain is built from TRBV7-2 and TRBJ2-3; D not resolved. V dropped 2 bases and J dropped 7 bases, with 4 bases sitting between them. Germline V gene lookup returns CDR1 SGHTA and CDR2 FQGNSA. The CDR3 consists of 11 residues. The CDR3 is CASSLLNTQYF. The CDR3 DNA is TGTGCCAGCAGCTTACTAAATACGCAGTATTTT.

The sample holds one count of this clonotype. V and J are TRBV20-1 and TRBJ2-7; 7 nucleotides line up with TRBD2. Germline CDR1 reads DFQATT; CDR2 reads SNEGSKA (reference sequence). The CDR3 is made up of 14 amino acids. The V segment lost 8 bases and the J segment 3 bases; nucleotides outside the gene matches: 13. In DNA, the CDR3 is TGCAGTACTGGCACCGGGACTACCTTCTACGAGCAGTACTTC. Amino acid sequence: CSTGTGTTFYEQYF.

This clonotype showed up many times. The rearrangement uses TRBV29-1 and TRBJ1-2, with D maybe TRBD1 (5 bases). This CDR3 contains 13 residues. Germline lookup yields CDR1 SQVTM and CDR2 ANQGSEA. V lost 6 bases to trimming and J lost 6 bases, with 17 bases between them. CDR3 coding DNA: TGCAGCGTCTTCCGAGGGACCGAAAATGGCTACACCTTC. It encodes CSVFRGTENGYTF.

The chain combines TRBV5-1 with TRBJ2-1, with TRBD2 identical over 8 bases. Germline values: CDR1 SGHRS, CDR2 YFSETQ. The CDR3 is 19 residues long. V dropped 4 bases and J dropped 0; count of bases not matched to a gene: 15. The DNA of the CDR3 is TGCGCCAGCAGCCCCCGCCCCACTAGCGGTGTAAGCTCCTACAATGAGCAGTTCTTC. Translating gives CASSPRPTSGVSSYNEQFF.

This clonotype showed up many times. The CDR3 is CASSFDLGDRGFYSNQPQHF. In DNA, the CDR3 is TGTGCCAGCAGCTTCGATCTCGGGGACAGGGGATTTTATAGCAATCAGCCCCAGCATTTT. This rearrangement joins TRBV11-3 to TRBJ1-5; TRBD1 agrees at 10 bases. After removal of 3 bases from V and 0 bases from J, the junction contained 14 bases not matched to a gene. Germline V lookup: CDR1 SGHNT, CDR2 YENEEA. CDR3 size: 20 residues.

The rearrangement links TRBV21-1 to TRBJ1-4; no DNA check was done on the table's D call, TRBD1. TRBV21-1 is classified as a pseudogene. The CDR3 length is 18 residues. The DNA of the CDR3 is TGTGCCAGCAGCAAAGGACCGCAGGGGGCGAAAACTAATGAAAAACTGTTTTTT. It translates to CASSKGPQGAKTNEKLFF.

The gene calls are TRBV14 and TRBJ2-7, with D perhaps assigned TRBD1 or TRBD2 (5 bases each). The CDR3 extends over 15 amino acids. Germline V CDR1 and CDR2: SGHDN, FVKESK. V was pared by 6 bases and J by 0 bases, with 15 bases between. CDR3 in amino acids: CASRATGRSSYEQYF. The CDR3 nucleotides are TGTGCCAGCAGGGCCACGGGACGGAGCTCCTACGAGCAGTACTTC.

The V call is TRBV29-1, the J call TRBJ1-2, with D perhaps TRBD1 (6 bases). The CDR3 sequence is 12 residues long. With 2 bases removed from V and 8 bases from J, the gap between germline ends came to 12 bases. Germline V gene lookup returns CDR1 SQVTM and CDR2 ANQGSEA. The CDR3: CSVETQGRGYTF. DNA for the CDR3: TGCAGCGTTGAAACCCAGGGGAGAGGCTACACCTTC. The full variable domain, in which reference TRBV29-1 and TRBJ1-2 provide the parts outside the CDR3, is SAVISQKPSRDICQRGTSLTIQCQVDSQVTMMFWYRQQPGQSLTLIATANQGSEATYESGFVIDKFPISRPNLTFSTLTVSNMSPEDSSIYLCSVETQGRGYTFGSGTRLTVV.

The gene calls are TRBV5-1 and TRBJ2-1; 8 bases align to TRBD2. CDR1 is SGHRS and CDR2 is YFSETQ in the germline V gene. The CDR3 has 15 amino acids. The junction had 2 bases not matched to a gene; V was cut back by 3 bases and J by 0 bases. As DNA, the CDR3 is TGCGCCAGCAGCTCGGGACTAGGCTCCTACAATGAGCAGTTCTTC. Its protein product is CASSSGLGSYNEQFF.

With respect to this clonotype: A read error is the likely source, as a far larger clone sits one nucleotide away. The rearrangement joins TRBV2 to TRBJ1-2, with TRBD1 matching 8 bases. The V segment lost 3 bases and the J segment 3 bases; nucleotides outside the gene matches: 9. The CDR3 is made up of 16 amino acids. The V gene's germline CDR1 is SNHLY and CDR2 FYNNEI. CDR3 loop: CASSDSGTGIYYGYTF. Written as DNA, the CDR3 is TGTGCCAGCAGTGATTCCGGGACAGGAATCTACTATGGCTACACCTTC.

V and J are TRBV11-2 and TRBJ1-1; D may be TRBD1 (6 bases). V lost 3 bases to trimming and J lost 8 bases, with 10 bases between them. CDR1 and CDR2 (germline): SGHAT, FQNNGV. The CDR3 runs 12 residues. The CDR3 spells CASSFGQWEAFF. In DNA form, the CDR3 reads TGTGCCAGCAGCTTCGGACAGTGGGAAGCTTTCTTT.

This clonotype has a handful of counts. The chain links TRBV30 to TRBJ2-1; D tentatively reads TRBD1 or TRBD2 (5 bases each). The V gene's germline CDR1 is GTSNPN and CDR2 SVGIG (reference sequence). CDR3 length: 14 amino acids. The V end was cut by 2 bases, the J end by 10 bases, with 18 bases between. The chain's CDR3 is CAWSRWGTRTEQFF. For the CDR3, the DNA is TGTGCCTGGAGTAGGTGGGGGACCAGAACAGAGCAGTTCTTC.

This clonotype was seen a few times. The chain has TRBV2 and TRBJ2-3; D is ambiguous. Trimming left V 2 bases short and J 2 bases short, with 14 bases between. CDR3 length: 16 amino acids. The V gene's germline CDR1 is SNHLY and CDR2 FYNNEI. The CDR3 DNA reads TGTGCCAGCAGTGAATGGCCACTGAGAACCACAGATACGCAGTATTTT. Translated, it gives CASSEWPLRTTDTQYF.

This chain links TRBV6-2 or TRBV6-3 with TRBJ2-3, with D unresolved. V was cut by 5 bases and J by 0 bases, with 3 bases left in between. Germline loops: CDR1 MNHEY, CDR2 SVGEGT. This CDR3 has 12 amino acids. CDR3: CASSDSTDTQYF. Here the CDR3 DNA reads TGTGCCAGCAGTGACAGCACAGATACGCAGTATTTT.

This clonotype has at least ten counts. The genes are TRBV7-2 and TRBJ1-1; D uncertain. CDR1 and CDR2 from the germline V gene are SGHTA and FQGNSA. V lost 0 bases and J 1 base, leaving 3 bases between the germline ends. This CDR3 has 13 residues. CDR3 sequence reads: CASSLAGNTEAFF. The CDR3 DNA reads TGTGCCAGCAGCTTAGCAGGGAACACTGAAGCTTTCTTT.

This clonotype was recorded at least ten times. The chain recombines TRBV19 with TRBJ1-6; D is ambiguous. This CDR3 comprises 14 residues. CDR1 and CDR2 (germline): LNHDA, SQIVND (reference sequence). V lost 3 bases, J lost 5 bases, and 8 bases lay in between. CDR3: CASSMDRDNSPLHF. The CDR3 DNA is TGTGCCAGTAGTATGGATAGGGATAATTCACCCCTCCACTTT.

In its sample, this clonotype was seen many times. The J gene is TRBJ2-5, the V gene TRBV5-1; TRBD2 aligns across 8 bases. This CDR3 comprises 15 residues. V was clipped by 0 bases and J by 4 bases; unmatched bases: 5. The germline V gene encodes CDR1 SGHRS and CDR2 YFSETQ. The CDR3 region is CASSLVVGGGETQYF. The DNA of the CDR3 is TGCGCCAGCAGCTTGGTTGTCGGGGGGGGAGAGACCCAGTACTTC.

This clonotype was detected many times. CDR3 sequence reads: CASSRGSGGQETQYF. CDR3 nucleotides: TGTGCCAGCAGTAGGGGTAGCGGGGGACAAGAGACCCAGTACTTC. This chain connects TRBV28 to TRBJ2-5; TRBD2 matches 9 bases. V was clipped by 5 bases and J by 2 bases; unmatched bases: 6. Per germline, CDR1 MDHEN and CDR2 SYDVKM. This CDR3 spans 15 amino acids.

This clonotype was picked up many times. The V and J genes are TRBV4-1 and TRBJ2-1; 11 bases match TRBD2. CDR3 length: 17 residues. Looked up from germline, CDR1 is MGHRA and CDR2 is YSYEKL. After removal of 4 bases from V and 5 bases from J, the junction contained 10 bases not matched to a gene. CDR3 loop: CASSPVPGTSGDNEQFF. CDR3 DNA sequence: TGCGCCAGCAGCCCGGTCCCCGGGACTAGCGGCGACAATGAGCAGTTCTTC.

The rearrangement links TRBV24-1 to TRBJ2-7, with 9 bases aligning to TRBD2. From germline, CDR1 is KGHDR and CDR2 SFDVKD. This CDR3 contains 15 residues. V gave up 3 bases and J gave up 2 bases; unmatched junction bases: 4. CDR3 region: CATSDRLAAAYEQYF. The CDR3 DNA reads as TGTGCCACCAGTGATCGACTAGCGGCAGCCTACGAGCAGTACTTC.

In its sample, this clonotype was seen many times. The CDR3 is CASSLGEGTEAFF. The CDR3 nucleotides are TGCGCCAGCAGCCTCGGGGAAGGCACTGAAGCTTTCTTT. The chain combines TRBV5-1 with TRBJ1-1; D gene unclear. Trimming left V 4 bases short and J 4 bases short, with 11 bases between. Germline CDR1 is SGHRS and CDR2 is YFSETQ. The CDR3 runs to 13 residues. Filled out from reference TRBV5-1 and TRBJ1-1, the complete variable domain reads KAGVTQTPRYLIKTRGQQVTLSCSPISGHRSVSWYQQTPGQGLQFLFEYFSETQRNKGNFPGRFSGRQFSNSRSEMNVSTLELGDSALYLCASSLGEGTEAFFGQGTRLTVV.

Many counts were recorded for this clonotype. The genes are TRBV7-9 and TRBJ2-1, with 9 bases lining up with TRBD1. CDR3 length equals 14 residues. CDR1 is SEHNR and CDR2 is FQNEAQ in the germline V gene (reference sequence). V shed 4 bases and J 7 bases; nucleotides not matched to a gene: 5. CDR3 in DNA: TGTGCCAGCAGCTCGACGGACAGGGGAAATGAGCAGTTCTTC. It codes for CASSSTDRGNEQFF.

The rearrangement joins TRBV12-3 or TRBV12-4 to TRBJ1-5; 7 nucleotides align to TRBD1. The ends lost 3 bases at V and 6 bases at J; junction bases unmatched: 5. The CDR3 loop spans 14 amino acids. DNA of the CDR3: TGTGCCAGCAGTTTGAGGGGGCCGGGTCAGCCCCAGCATTTT. This codes for CASSLRGPGQPQHF.

The table lists this clonotype with a few counts. V is TRBV9 and J is TRBJ2-3; 11 bases fit TRBD2. Germline V gene data show CDR1 as SGDLS and CDR2 as YYNGEE. The CDR3 is 16 amino acids. Trimming at V came to 2 bases and at J to 5 bases, leaving 7 bases not matched to a gene. CDR3 in amino acids: CASSVSGGAVGDTQYF. The DNA for the CDR3 is TGTGCCAGCAGCGTTAGCGGGGGGGCCGTGGGAGATACGCAGTATTTT.

This clonotype has ten or more counts. The chain joins TRBV5-4 to TRBJ2-3; 14 positions agree with TRBD2. With 3 bases clipped from V and 3 bases from J, the junction kept 9 bases outside the gene matches. The CDR3 is 18 amino acids. Per germline, CDR1 SGHNT and CDR2 YYREEE (reference sequence). CDR3 residues: CASSSPRLAGGQTDTQYF. Here the CDR3 DNA reads TGTGCCAGCAGCTCGCCCCGACTAGCGGGGGGGCAAACAGATACGCAGTATTTT.

This clonotype has a count of ten or more. CDR3 DNA sequence: TGTGCCAGCAGTGTTGGGGGTAGGAGTTCCTACGAGCAGTACTTC. This translates into CASSVGGRSSYEQYF. The chain has TRBV2 and TRBJ2-7, with D perhaps assigned TRBD1 or TRBD2 (5 bases each). The CDR3 runs to 15 residues. The V gene's germline CDR1 is SNHLY and CDR2 FYNNEI. Trimming left V 4 bases short and J 1 base short, with 14 bases between.